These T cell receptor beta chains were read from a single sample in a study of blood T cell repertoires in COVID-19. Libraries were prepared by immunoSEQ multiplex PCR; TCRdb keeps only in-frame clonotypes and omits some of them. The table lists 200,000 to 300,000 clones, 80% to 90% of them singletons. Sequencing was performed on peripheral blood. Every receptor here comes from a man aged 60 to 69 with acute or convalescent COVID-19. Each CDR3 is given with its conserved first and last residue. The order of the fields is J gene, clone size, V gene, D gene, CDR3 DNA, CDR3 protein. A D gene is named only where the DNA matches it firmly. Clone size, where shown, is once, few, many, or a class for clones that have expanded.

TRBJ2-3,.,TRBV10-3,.,TGTGCCATCAGGGCGGAGAGCACAGATACGCAGTATTTT,CAIRAESTDTQYF
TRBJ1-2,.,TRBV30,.,TGTGCCTGGATAGGGGCAGGGAGGGTCTATGGCTACACCTTC,CAWIGAGRVYGYTF
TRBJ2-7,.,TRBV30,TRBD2,TGTGCCTGGAGTTCGGGGGGAACCTACGAGCAGTACTTC,CAWSSGGTYEQYF
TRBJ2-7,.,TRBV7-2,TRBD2,TGTGCCAGCAGCCAGGGACTAGCGGGAGCCTCTCTATACGAGCAGTACTTC,CASSQGLAGASLYEQYF
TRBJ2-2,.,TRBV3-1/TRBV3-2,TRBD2,TGTGCCAGCAGCCAAGATAAAGAGGGGAGATCCGGACTAGGGACCGGGGAGCTGTTTTTT,CASSQDKEGRSGLGTGELFF
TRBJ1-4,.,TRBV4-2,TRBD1,TGTGCCAGCAGCCAGCAGGGGGCAGGGGAAAAACTGTTTTTT,CASSQQGAGEKLFF
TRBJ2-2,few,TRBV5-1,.,TGCGCCAGCAGGGATAGGACATCGAACACCGGGGAGCTGTTTTTT,CASRDRTSNTGELFF
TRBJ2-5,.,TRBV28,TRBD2,TGTGCCAGCAGCAACCAGCGGGGGGCTGAGACCCAGTACTTC,CASSNQRGAETQYF
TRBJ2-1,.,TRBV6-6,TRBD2,TGTGCCAGCAGTACACGGCTAGCGGGCTCCTACAATGAGCAGTTCTTC,CASSTRLAGSYNEQFF
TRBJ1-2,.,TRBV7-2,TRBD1,TGTGCCAGCAGCCCGGGACAGGGGGCTATCGTCTATGGCTACACCTTC,CASSPGQGAIVYGYTF
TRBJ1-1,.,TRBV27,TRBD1,TGTGCCAGCAGTTTGAACAGGGGATTGAACACTGAAGCTTTCTTT,CASSLNRGLNTEAFF
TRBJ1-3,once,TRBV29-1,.,TGCAGCGGGTCGCGCGGGGGCGAAAACACCATATATTTT,CSGSRGGENTIYF
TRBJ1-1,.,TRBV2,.,TGTGCCAGCAGCGTACACAACACTGAAGCTTTCTTT,CASSVHNTEAFF
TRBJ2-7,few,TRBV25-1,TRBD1,TGTGCCAGCAGAGACAGGGTTTACGAGCAGTACTTC,CASRDRVYEQYF
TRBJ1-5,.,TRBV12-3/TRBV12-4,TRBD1,TGTGCCAGTACAGGGGGCTACCATCAGCCCCAGCATTTT,CASTGGYHQPQHF
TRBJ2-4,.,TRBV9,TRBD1,TGTGCCAGCAGTCCAGGGGGTTTAGACATTCAGTACTTC,CASSPGGLDIQYF
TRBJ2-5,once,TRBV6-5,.,TGTGCCAGCAGGGCGGGGGAGACCCAGTACTTC,CASRAGETQYF
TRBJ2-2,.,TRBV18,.,TGTGCCAGCTCACCCAAGCCAAACACCGGGGAGCTGTTTTTT,CASSPKPNTGELFF
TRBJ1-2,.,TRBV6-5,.,TGTGCCAGCAGTTACTCGAAGGGGTTTCAAGCCGCCTTGTTC,CASSYSKGFQAALF
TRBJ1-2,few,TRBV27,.,TGTGCCAGCAGTTTAGAAGGGGGCTATGGCTACACCTTC,CASSLEGGYGYTF
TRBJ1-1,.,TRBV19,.,TGTGCCAGTAGTTCCGACTTGAGGCTGGCGGGTACTGAAGCTTTCTTT,CASSSDLRLAGTEAFF
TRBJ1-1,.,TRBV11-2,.,TGTGCCAGCAGCTTAGCAGAGGGTTGGTACACTGAAGCTTTCTTT,CASSLAEGWYTEAFF
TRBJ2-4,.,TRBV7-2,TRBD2,TGTGCCAGCAGCTTAATAGCTAGCGGAAAAAAAAACATTCAGTACTTC,CASSLIASGKKNIQYF
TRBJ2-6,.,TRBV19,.,TGTGCCAGTAGTATACGGTTCTCTGGGGCCAACGTCCTGACTTTC,CASSIRFSGANVLTF
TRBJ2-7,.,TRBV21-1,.,TGTGCCAGCAGCAAGGAAGGATCGACAGGGCTAGGCGAGCAGTACTTC,CASSKEGSTGLGEQYF
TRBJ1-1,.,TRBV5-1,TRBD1,TGCGCCAGCAGCTGGCAGGGGGGCACTGAAGCTTTCTTT,CASSWQGGTEAFF
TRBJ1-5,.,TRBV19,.,TGTGCCAGCCAACTTCGTGGTCAGCCCCAGCATTTT,CASQLRGQPQHF
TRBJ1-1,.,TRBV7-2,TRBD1,TGTGCCAGCAGCACGACAGGGCCCATGAACACTGAAGCTTTCTTT,CASSTTGPMNTEAFF
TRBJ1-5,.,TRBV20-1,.,TGCAGTCTTAATCAGCCCCAGCATTTT,CSLNQPQHF
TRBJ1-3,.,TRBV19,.,TGTGCCAGTGGCCCCCGGGGTGCTGGAAACACCATATATTTT,CASGPRGAGNTIYF
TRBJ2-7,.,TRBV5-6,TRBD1,TGTGCCAGCAGCTTACCGGGACAGGGCCCCACGAGCTCCTACGAGCAGTACTTC,CASSLPGQGPTSSYEQYF
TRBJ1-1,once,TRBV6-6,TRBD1,TGTGCCAGCAGTTACCGGGACAGCACTGAAGCTTTCTTT,CASSYRDSTEAFF
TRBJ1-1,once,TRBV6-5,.,TGTGCCAGCACCACAGGACGGTTGGCGGCTTTCTTT,CASTTGRLAAFF
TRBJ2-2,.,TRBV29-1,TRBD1,TGCAGCGCCTCGGTAGCCCCGGGACAGAGTAACGCGAACACCGGGGAGCTGTTTTTT,CSASVAPGQSNANTGELFF
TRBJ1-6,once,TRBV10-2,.,TGCGCCAGCAGTGAGCAGGGGCTGAATTCACCCCTCCACTTT,CASSEQGLNSPLHF
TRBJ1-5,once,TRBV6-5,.,TGTGCCAGCAGTCCTCGGGGGGGCAATCAGCCCCAGCATTTT,CASSPRGGNQPQHF
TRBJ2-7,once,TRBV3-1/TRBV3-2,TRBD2,TGTGCCAGCAGCCAAGCCCGTCAGCGGGGGACCGTTATACGTACCTACGAGCAGTACTTC,CASSQARQRGTVIRTYEQYF
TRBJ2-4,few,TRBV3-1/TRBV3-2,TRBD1,TGTGCCAGCAGCCTCTATCAGGGGGAACGAAACATTCAGTACTTC,CASSLYQGERNIQYF
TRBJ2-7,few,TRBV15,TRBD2,TGTGCCACCAGCAAAGAGTTAGCGGGGCGGTACGAGCAGTACTTC,CATSKELAGRYEQYF
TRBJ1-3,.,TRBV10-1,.,TGCGCCAGCTCGGGGGGTGATACGGGATCTGGAAACACCATATATTTT,CASSGGDTGSGNTIYF
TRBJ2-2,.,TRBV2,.,TGTGCCAGCAGTGAATCGGGACTCTCTAGCACCGGGGAGCTGTTTTTT,CASSESGLSSTGELFF
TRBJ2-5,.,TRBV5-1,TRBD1,TGCGCCAGCAGCTTGGCCCCGACAGGGCAAGAGACCCAGTACTTC,CASSLAPTGQETQYF
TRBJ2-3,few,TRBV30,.,TGTGCCTGGAGTTTCAGACGTGGGGGGACCACAGATACGCAGTATTTT,CAWSFRRGGTTDTQYF
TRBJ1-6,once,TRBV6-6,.,TGTGCCACCTATCTCGGGGATAATTCACCCCTCCACTTT,CATYLGDNSPLHF
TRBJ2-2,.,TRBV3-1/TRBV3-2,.,TGTGCCAGCAGCCAAGGGGCGCCGAACACCGGGGAGCTGTTTTTT,CASSQGAPNTGELFF
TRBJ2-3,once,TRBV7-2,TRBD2,TGTGCCAGCAGCTTGACTAGCAAAGATACGCAGTATTTT,CASSLTSKDTQYF
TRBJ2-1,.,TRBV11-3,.,TGTGCCAGCAGCTCGCCGACTAGTCCGAATGAGCAGTTCTTC,CASSSPTSPNEQFF
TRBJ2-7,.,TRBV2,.,TGTGCCAGCAGCTTACAGGGTCGAGACCTGGACGAGCAGTACTTC,CASSLQGRDLDEQYF
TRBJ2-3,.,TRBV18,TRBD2,TGTGCCAGCTCATTTACCGGGACTAGCGGGGGGGCCGGACTCACAGATACGCAGTATTTT,CASSFTGTSGGAGLTDTQYF
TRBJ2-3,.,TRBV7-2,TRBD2,TGTGCCAGCAGCGTGTCTGTGGGGGGGAGCACAGATACGCAGTATTTT,CASSVSVGGSTDTQYF
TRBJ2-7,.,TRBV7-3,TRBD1,TGTGCCAGCAGCTTAACGGAGGGGCCAGGGGGCGGCGAGCAGTACTTC,CASSLTEGPGGGEQYF